The 14 T cell receptor beta chains below were found in one sample sequenced in a study of blood T cell repertoires in COVID-19. The data were produced by immunoSEQ multiplex PCR, yet TCRdb's version contains in-frame clones alone and is incomplete. Counted here are some 100,000 clones, 75% to 90% occurring once; the ten biggest clones make up roughly 3.5%. The sample was peripheral blood. These receptors came from a woman in her 70s with acute or convalescent COVID-19.

This chain uses TRBV4-1 with TRBJ1-1, with 7 bases that match TRBD1. Germline loops: CDR1 MGHRA, CDR2 YSYEKL. The CDR3 has 14 amino acids. V lost 5 bases and J lost 1; bases outside the gene matches: 4. The CDR3 DNA reads as TGCGCCAGCAGCACAAGACAGGGGAACACTGAAGCTTTCTTT. It is translated as CASSTRQGNTEAFF.

The chain is built from TRBV25-1 and TRBJ1-1; D uncertain. The germline V gene has CDR1 MGHDK and CDR2 SYGVNS. V was clipped by 10 bases and J by 3 bases, with 12 bases between them. CDR3 length: 12 residues. In DNA, the CDR3 is TGTGCCACCATTAGGAGGGACACTGAAGCTTTCTTT. Its translation: CATIRRDTEAFF.

This sequence joins TRBV6-5 and TRBJ1-2; TRBD1 is a possible D gene (5 bases). CDR1 and CDR2 (germline): MNHEY, SVGAGI. CDR3 length: 13 amino acids. Trimming removed 7 bases at V and 5 bases at J, with 14 bases between. The CDR3 DNA reads TGTGCCAGCACCCGGGGGTGGGGGTATGGCTACACCTTC. Protein product: CASTRGWGYGYTF.

CDR3 region: CASSSYSPGGKQYF. CDR3 DNA: TGTGCCAGCAGTTCATACTCTCCAGGGGGCAAGCAGTACTTC. The chain is built from TRBV11-2 and TRBJ2-7, with TRBD1 identical over 8 bases. The CDR3 sequence is 14 residues long. Germline V gene lookup returns CDR1 SGHAT and CDR2 FQNNGV. Losses at the gene ends were 6 bases for V and 8 bases for J; bases not matched to a gene: 12.

The chain carries TRBV27 and TRBJ2-3; TRBD2 is a possible D gene (6 bases). Per germline, CDR1 MNHEY and CDR2 SMNVEV (reference sequence). The CDR3 totals 15 residues. Trimming took 5 bases from V and 4 from J, leaving 16 bases between them. The DNA for the CDR3 is TGTGCCAGCAGTGAGGTCGGGAGAGGGCCAGATACGCAGTATTTT. This codes for CASSEVGRGPDTQYF.

The rearrangement uses TRBV6-1 and TRBJ1-1; tentative D call: TRBD1 (5 bases). The germline V gene encodes CDR1 MNHNS and CDR2 SASEGT. V shed 4 bases and J shed 1 base, with 16 bases lying between them. This CDR3 region has 16 residues. CDR3 coding DNA: TGTGCCAGCAGTGCCCAGGGCCAAATGCCGAACACTGAAGCTTTCTTT. Its translation is CASSAQGQMPNTEAFF.

The chain links TRBV7-9 to TRBJ1-2; the D gene is possibly TRBD1 (5 bases). Trimming removed 0 bases from V and 8 bases from J, with 10 bases in between. The germline gives CDR1 SEHNR, CDR2 FQNEAQ (reference sequence). The CDR3 runs to 13 residues. CDR3 coding DNA: TGTGCCAGCAGCTTAGCTGGCAGGGAAGGCTACACCTTC. Protein product: CASSLAGREGYTF.

The rearrangement links TRBV3-1 (or the pseudogene TRBV3-2) to TRBJ1-5, with D possibly TRBD1 on 5 matching bases. Deletions cut 5 bases from V and 5 bases from J, with 10 bases between. The CDR3 has 13 residues. CDR1 and CDR2 from the germline V gene are LGHDT and YNNKEL (reference sequence). The DNA of the CDR3 is TGTGCCAGCAGCAGGGGCGGCGATCAGCCCCAGCATTTT. Its protein is CASSRGGDQPQHF.

The genes are TRBV30 and TRBJ2-7; 13 nucleotides line up with TRBD2. V lost 2 bases to trimming and J lost 4 bases; unmatched junction nucleotides: 8. The CDR3 spans 16 residues. Germline assignment: CDR1 GTSNPN and CDR2 SVGIG (reference sequence). The CDR3 DNA reads TGTGCCTGGAGTATCCCTCGGACTAGCGGGAGATACGAGCAGTACTTC. This codes for CAWSIPRTSGRYEQYF.

This clone has only one observation. The chain is built from TRBV7-6 and TRBJ1-2, with TRBD1 as a possible D gene (5 bases). Germline V CDR1 and CDR2: SGHVS, FNYEAQ. V was cut by 1 base and J by 0 bases, with 15 bases left in between. The CDR3 sequence is 17 residues long. For the CDR3, the DNA is TGTGCCAGCAGCTTAGTGTTCCGGCGGGACCCTAACTATGGCTACACCTTC. It yields the protein CASSLVFRRDPNYGYTF.

The chain joins TRBV3-1 (or the pseudogene TRBV3-2) to TRBJ2-7; 11 bases line up with TRBD2. The CDR3 is 14 residues long. In germline, CDR1 is LGHDT, CDR2 YNNKEL (reference sequence). V lost 5 bases to trimming and J lost 5 bases; unmatched junction nucleotides: 5. Here the CDR3 reads CASSSLAGAHEQYF. As DNA, the CDR3 is TGTGCCAGCAGCTCACTAGCGGGAGCGCACGAGCAGTACTTC.

As DNA, the CDR3 is TGCGCCAGCAGCCAAGAGGGCGCCGGGAGAACGGGGGAGACCCAGTACTTC. Translating it yields CASSQEGAGRTGETQYF. The rearrangement uses TRBV4-1 and TRBJ2-5, with D possibly matching TRBD2 (6 bases). V dropped 0 bases and J dropped 5 bases, with 19 bases sitting between them. Germline CDR1 reads MGHRA; CDR2 reads YSYEKL. This CDR3 has 17 amino acids.

The J gene is TRBJ2-2, the V gene TRBV27; 7 positions agree with TRBD1. V lost 3 bases to trimming and J lost 5 bases; unmatched junction nucleotides: 6. The germline CDR1 and CDR2 sequences are MNHEY and SMNVEV (reference sequence). This CDR3 is built from 15 residues. The CDR3 loop is CASSFHRGWTGELFF. CDR3 coding DNA: TGTGCCAGCAGTTTTCACAGGGGTTGGACCGGGGAGCTGTTTTTT.

This chain's CDR3 is CASSDSPADSTDTQYF. The CDR3 region has the DNA TGTGCCAGCAGTGACTCCCCAGCGGATAGCACAGATACGCAGTATTTT. This chain links TRBV6-4 with TRBJ2-3; a weak D match, TRBD2 (5 bases). The CDR3 runs to 16 residues. The germline V gene has CDR1 MRHNA and CDR2 SNTAGT. Trimming cost V 0 bases and J 0 bases, with 10 bases left between them.